What follows are 4 T cell receptor beta chains derived from one specimen sequenced in a study of shared clonotypes between healthy human individuals. TCRdb's copy holds only in-frame clones and misses some; the assay was immunoSEQ multiplex PCR. The table lists approximately 510,000 clones, more than 65% of them singletons, with 13% in the top ten. The sequenced sample was PBMCs. Receptors originate from a woman aged 35 to 49 in good health. Some clones in this sample may be carry-over from other donors' samples.

The V and J genes are TRBV28 and TRBJ1-1, with 8 bases identical to TRBD1. The CDR3 is made up of 14 amino acids. J gave up 5 bases and V 6 bases, and 8 bases lay outside the gene matches. Germline V CDR1 and CDR2: MDHEN, SYDVKM. Here the CDR3 DNA reads TGTGCCAGCAGGGGCAGGGGGCCCTATACTGAAGCTTTCTTT. Protein product: CASRGRGPYTEAFF.

This clone has only a few counts. The chain couples TRBV15 to TRBJ1-6; D unresolved. The V gene lost 0 bases and the J gene lost 0 bases, with 9 bases spanning the gap. The CDR3 contains 17 residues. Germline CDR1 reads LNHNV; CDR2 reads YYDKDF (reference sequence). The CDR3: CATSRESQSSYNSPLHF. In DNA, the CDR3 is TGTGCCACCAGCAGAGAATCCCAAAGCTCCTATAATTCACCCCTCCACTTT.

This sequence joins TRBV28 and TRBJ2-3; 8 nucleotides agree with TRBD2. V dropped 6 bases and J dropped 4; count of bases not matched to a gene: 15. Germline values: CDR1 MDHEN, CDR2 SYDVKM. CDR3 length equals 17 residues. Here the CDR3 reads CASSLNPGLGQADTQYF. CDR3 in DNA: TGTGCCAGCAGCCTTAATCCGGGACTAGGCCAGGCAGATACGCAGTATTTT. Full variable domain (rest looked up from reference TRBV28 and TRBJ2-3): DVKVTQSSRYLVKRTGEKVFLECVQDMDHENMFWYRQDPGLGLRLIYFSYDVKMKEKGDIPEGYSVSREKKERFSLILESASTNQTSMYLCASSLNPGLGQADTQYFGPGTRLTVL.

Here the CDR3 DNA reads TGTGCCAGCAGCGCGGGGACAGGGGGCGAGAAACTGTTTTTT. Its protein is CASSAGTGGEKLFF. The chain links TRBV9 to TRBJ1-4; 12 positions agree with TRBD1. CDR3 size: 14 residues. Trimming removed 3 bases from V and 11 bases from J; junction bases left unmatched: 5. Germline V lookup: CDR1 SGDLS, CDR2 YYNGEE. Full variable domain (missing parts from reference TRBV9 and TRBJ1-4): DSGVTQTPKHLITATGQRVTLRCSPRSGDLSVYWYQQSLDQGLQFLIQYYNGEERAKGNILERFSAQQFPDLHSELNLSSLELGDSALYFCASSAGTGGEKLFFGSGTQLSVL.